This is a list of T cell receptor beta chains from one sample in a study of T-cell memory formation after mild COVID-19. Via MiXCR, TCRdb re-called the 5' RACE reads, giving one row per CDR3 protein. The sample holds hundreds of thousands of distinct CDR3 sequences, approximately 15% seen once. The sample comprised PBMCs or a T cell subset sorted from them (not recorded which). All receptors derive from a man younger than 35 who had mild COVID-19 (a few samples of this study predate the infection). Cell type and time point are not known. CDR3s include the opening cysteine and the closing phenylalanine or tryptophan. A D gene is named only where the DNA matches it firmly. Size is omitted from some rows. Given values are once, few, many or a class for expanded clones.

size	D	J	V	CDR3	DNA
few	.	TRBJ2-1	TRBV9	CASNSGDYNEQFF	TGTGCCAGCAATTCGGGGGACTACAATGAGCAGTTCTTC
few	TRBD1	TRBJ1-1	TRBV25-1	CASSELDRGTEAFF	TGTGCCAGCAGTGAGCTCGACAGGGGTACTGAAGCTTTCTTT
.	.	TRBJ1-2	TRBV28	CASSSNLGDWGGYTF	TGTGCCAGCAGCAGCAATCTGGGGGATTGGGGCGGCTACACCTTC
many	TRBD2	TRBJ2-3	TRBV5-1	CASSLARLAGGQLDTQYF	TGCGCCAGCAGCTTGGCCCGACTAGCGGGGGGGCAATTAGATACGCAGTATTTT
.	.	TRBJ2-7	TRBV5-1	CASRGLHGEGDYEQYF	TGCGCCAGCAGGGGCCTACATGGGGAAGGGGACTACGAGCAGTACTTC
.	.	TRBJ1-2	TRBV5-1	CASSLETAYNYGYTF	TGCGCCAGCAGCTTGGAGACAGCGTATAACTATGGCTACACCTTC
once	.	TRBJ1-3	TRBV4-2	CASSQGGTAWNTIYF	TGTGCCAGCAGCCAAGGGGGGACGGCCTGGAACACCATATATTTT
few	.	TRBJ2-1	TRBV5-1	CASSLVAGFGYNEQFF	TGCGCCAGCAGCTTGGTCGCAGGGTTTGGGTACAATGAGCAGTTCTTC
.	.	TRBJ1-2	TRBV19	CASNLGTEENYGYTF	TGTGCCAGCAACCTGGGGACGGAGGAGAACTATGGCTACACCTTC
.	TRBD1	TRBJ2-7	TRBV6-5	CASSSRPTGFGQYF	TGTGCCAGCAGTTCCCGACCGACAGGGTTCGGGCAGTACTTC
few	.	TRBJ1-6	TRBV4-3	CASSQDPADLLRSPLHF	TGCGCCAGCAGCCAAGATCCCGCGGACCTCCTCCGATCACCCCTCCACTTT
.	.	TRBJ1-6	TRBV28	CASSFNSGTSPLHF	TGTGCCAGCAGTTTTAACAGCGGCACTTCACCCCTCCACTTT
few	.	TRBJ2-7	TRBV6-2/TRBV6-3	CASSYIQRLRRQYF	TGTGCCAGCAGTTACATACAGAGGCTCCGTCGGCAGTACTTC
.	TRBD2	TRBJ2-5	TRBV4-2	CASSQGKLAGGRETQYF	TGTGCCAGCAGCCAAGGCAAGCTAGCGGGGGGCCGGGAGACCCAGTACTTC
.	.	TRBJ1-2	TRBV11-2	CASSLDPGYGYTF	TGTGCCAGCAGCTTGGACCCGGGCTATGGCTACACCTTC
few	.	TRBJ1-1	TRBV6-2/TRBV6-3	CASRDTWNTEAFF	TGTGCCAGCAGGGACACCTGGAACACTGAAGCTTTCTTT
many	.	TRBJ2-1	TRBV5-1	CASSLGQGSSSYNEQFF	TGCGCCAGCTCCTTGGGCCAGGGTTCGAGTTCGTACAATGAGCAGTTCTTC
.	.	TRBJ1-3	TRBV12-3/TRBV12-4	CASSFLSSGNTIYF	TGTGCCAGCAGTTTCTTAAGCTCTGGAAACACCATATATTTT
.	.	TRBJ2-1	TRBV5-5	CASSLEGPSYNEQFF	TGTGCCAGCAGCTTGGAGGGGCCCTCCTACAATGAGCAGTTCTTC
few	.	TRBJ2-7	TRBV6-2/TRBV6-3	CASSRGGVNYEQYF	TGTGCCAGCAGTAGAGGGGGAGTAAACTACGAGCAGTACTTC
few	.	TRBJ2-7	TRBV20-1	CSARDTGAAYEQYF	TGCAGTGCTAGAGATACCGGGGCCGCCTACGAGCAGTACTTC
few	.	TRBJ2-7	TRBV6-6	CASSYSRGYEQYF	TGTGCCAGCAGTTACTCGAGGGGGTACGAGCAGTACTTC
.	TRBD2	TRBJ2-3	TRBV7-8	CASSLGTSGGAKYF	TGTGCCAGCAGCTTAGGAACTAGCGGGGGGGCCAAGTATTTT
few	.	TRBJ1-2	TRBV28	CASSPATGDYGYTF	TGTGCCAGCAGTCCGGCCACCGGGGACTATGGCTACACCTTC
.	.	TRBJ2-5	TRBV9	CASSVATASDRRQETQYF	TGTGCCAGCAGCGTAGCTACAGCTAGCGATCGGCGGCAAGAGACCCAGTACTTC
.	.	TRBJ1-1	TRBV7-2	CASSLVSRTDTEAFF	TGTGCCAGCAGCTTAGTGTCTCGAACGGACACTGAAGCTTTCTTT
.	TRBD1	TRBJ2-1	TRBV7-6	CASISGGRGRSYNEQFF	TGTGCCAGCATCTCAGGGGGTCGAGGGCGCTCCTACAATGAGCAGTTCTTC
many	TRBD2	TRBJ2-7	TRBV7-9	CASSSSGSSYEQYF	TGTGCCAGCAGCTCTAGCGGGAGCTCCTACGAGCAGTACTTC
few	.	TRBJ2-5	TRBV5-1	CASSFAEKKQETQYF	TGCGCCAGCAGCTTCGCTGAGAAAAAACAAGAGACCCAGTACTTC
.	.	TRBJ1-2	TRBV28	CASAGQGGYGYTF	TGTGCCAGCGCTGGACAAGGGGGATATGGCTACACCTTC
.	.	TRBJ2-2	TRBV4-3	CASSQGSGTLAGELFF	TGCGCCAGCAGCCAAGGATCCGGAACCCTAGCCGGGGAGCTGTTTTTT
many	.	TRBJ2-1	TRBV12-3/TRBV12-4	CASSSRAVLGEQFF	TGTGCCAGCAGTTCCAGGGCGGTTTTAGGGGAGCAGTTCTTC
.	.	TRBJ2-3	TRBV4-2	CASSQAWGTSTDTQYF	TGTGCCAGCAGCCAAGCCTGGGGTACCAGCACAGATACGCAGTATTTT
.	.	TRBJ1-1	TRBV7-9	CASSLGSGMNTEAFF	TGTGCCAGCAGCTTAGGCTCCGGGATGAACACTGAAGCTTTCTTT
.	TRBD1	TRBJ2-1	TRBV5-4	CASSGIGQGHNEQFF	TGTGCCAGCAGCGGAATCGGACAGGGCCACAATGAGCAGTTCTTC
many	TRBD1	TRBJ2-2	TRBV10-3	CAIFGGTGIAGELFF	TGTGCCATCTTCGGAGGGACAGGGATCGCCGGGGAGCTGTTTTTT
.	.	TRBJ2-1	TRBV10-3	CAISELQGPYNEQFF	TGTGCCATCAGTGAGCTACAGGGTCCCTACAATGAGCAGTTCTTC
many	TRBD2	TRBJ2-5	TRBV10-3	CAISEGGGARETQYF	TGTGCCATCAGTGAAGGCGGGGGGGCCCGTGAGACCCAGTACTTC
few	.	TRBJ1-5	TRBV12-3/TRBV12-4	CASRRGPYSNQPQHF	TGTGCCAGCAGGAGAGGGCCTTATAGCAATCAGCCCCAGCATTTT
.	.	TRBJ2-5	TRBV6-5	CASSYSMDSGKGETQYF	TGTGCCAGCAGTTACTCTATGGACAGTGGGAAGGGAGAGACCCAGTACTTC
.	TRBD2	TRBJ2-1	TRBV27	CATALRLAGSYNEQFF	TGTGCCACCGCGCTAAGACTAGCGGGGAGTTACAATGAGCAGTTCTTC